The 16 T cell receptor beta chains below all came from one sample that was sequenced in a study of Graves' ophthalmopathy and Graves' hyperthyroidism. For repertoire sequencing, the TCR beta CDR3 regions were amplified from RNA transcripts. The first round was an RT-PCR with HTBI primers, and the second round was a multiplex PCR. In TCRdb, the multiplex PCR reads were re-called with MiXCR into one record per CDR3 protein. The top ten clones hold roughly 3.5% of a sample with about 660,000 distinct CDR3 sequences, about 38% of them seen once. The sequenced sample was peripheral blood. The receptors originated from an adult man with Graves' ophthalmopathy.

This clonotype was detected many times. The V and J genes are TRBV19 and TRBJ2-6; TRBD1 is a possible D gene (6 bases). Trimming removed 2 bases from V and 0 bases from J, with 8 bases in between. The CDR3 spans 16 residues. Looked up from germline, CDR1 is LNHDA and CDR2 is SQIVND (reference sequence). The CDR3 spells CASSIRTASGANVLTF. The CDR3, as DNA: TGTGCCAGTAGTATAAGGACAGCCTCTGGGGCCAACGTCCTGACTTTC.

As regards this clonotype: Possible read error: a much larger clone is one base away. No conserved phenylalanine or tryptophan is present at the end of the CDR3, so a read error is the likely explanation. The chain uses TRBV20-1 and TRBJ1-1; 7 nucleotides match TRBD1. The junction had 4 bases not matched to a gene; V was cut back by 3 bases and J by 3 bases. Germline V lookup: CDR1 DFQATT, CDR2 SNEGSKA (reference sequence). The CDR3 length is 13 residues. The CDR3 DNA is TGCAGTGCTAGGACAGGGAGGGACACTGAAGCTTTCCTT. Residues: CSARTGRDTEAFL.

This clonotype was observed many times. The rearrangement joins TRBV20-1 to TRBJ1-5, with D unresolved. V lost 1 base, J lost 0 bases, and 7 bases lay in between. Germline CDR1 and CDR2: DFQATT and SNEGSKA (reference sequence). The CDR3 extends over 14 amino acids. CDR3 loop: CSARGDISNQPQHF. The DNA for the CDR3 is TGCAGTGCTAGAGGTGATATTAGCAATCAGCCCCAGCATTTT.

The chain employs TRBV20-1 and TRBJ1-2; perhaps TRBD1 as D (5 bases). The CDR3 sequence is 14 residues long. The germline V gene encodes CDR1 DFQATT and CDR2 SNEGSKA (reference sequence). V dropped 2 bases and J dropped 3 bases, with 13 bases sitting between them. CDR3 residues: CSARTGTSDYGYTF. CDR3 DNA: TGCAGTGCTAGAACCGGGACTAGCGACTATGGCTACACCTTC.

J is TRBJ2-2 and V is TRBV19; 7 bases are shared with TRBD2. The germline gives CDR1 LNHDA, CDR2 SQIVND (reference sequence). The CDR3 covers 14 residues. V lost 5 bases to trimming and J lost 5 bases; unmatched junction nucleotides: 5. CDR3 in amino acids: CASSWLAETGELFF. The CDR3 region has the DNA TGTGCCAGTAGTTGGCTAGCGGAGACCGGGGAGCTGTTTTTT.

Written as DNA, the CDR3 is TGCAGCGTTCTACAGGGGGCGGAGACCCAGTACTTC. It specifies CSVLQGAETQYF. The chain couples TRBV29-1 to TRBJ2-5; 9 bases map to TRBD1. The CDR3 totals 12 residues. CDR1 is SQVTM and CDR2 is ANQGSEA in the germline V gene. Trimming removed 5 bases from V and 5 bases from J; junction bases left unmatched: 3.

This chain connects TRBV6-1 to TRBJ2-5, with D tentatively TRBD1 (5 bases). The CDR3 length is 14 residues. Germline values: CDR1 MNHNS, CDR2 SASEGT. V was pared by 5 bases and J by 7 bases, with 17 bases between. CDR3 sequence (DNA): TGTGCCAGCAGTTTATGGGGCAGGGTAGGGACCCAGTACTTC. Translation gives CASSLWGRVGTQYF.

This clonotype was counted ten times or more. The chain combines TRBV12-3 or TRBV12-4 with TRBJ2-5, with 11 positions matching TRBD2. The CDR3 is 15 amino acids. The V and J ends lost 8 bases and 5 bases, in that order; junction bases with no gene match: 10. CDR3 coding DNA: TGTGCCAGCGCCTTTGGGACTAGCGGAGGGGAGACCCAGTACTTC. Protein: CASAFGTSGGETQYF.

The rearrangement uses TRBV15 and TRBJ2-5; tentatively, D is TRBD2 (5 bases). CDR3 size: 15 residues. Germline CDR1 LNHNV, CDR2 YYDKDF (reference sequence). V dropped 5 bases and J dropped 9 bases, with 22 bases sitting between them. This CDR3 reads CATSVSPEGRQPQYF. CDR3 DNA: TGTGCCACCAGCGTGTCTCCAGAGGGTAGGCAGCCCCAGTACTTC.

This clonotype was recorded many times. The chain employs TRBV7-8 and TRBJ1-6, with D hard to call. This CDR3 spans 14 amino acids. In germline, CDR1 is SGHVS, CDR2 FQNEAQ. V lost 3 bases and J lost 7, with 10 bases in between. The DNA for the CDR3 is TGTGCCAGCAGCTTGGAGGGCGGCAATTCACCCCTCCACTTT. This sequence encodes CASSLEGGNSPLHF.

This clonotype has at least ten counts. The genes are TRBV7-6 and TRBJ1-5; tentative D call: TRBD1 (5 bases). The CDR3 extends over 15 amino acids. V was trimmed by 5 bases and J by 4 bases, leaving 15 bases between them. Germline lookup yields CDR1 SGHVS and CDR2 FNYEAQ. The CDR3 nucleotides read TGTGCCAGCAGCCTCCGGGCAGGGATAAATCAGCCCCAGCATTTT. Translated, it gives CASSLRAGINQPQHF.

The rearrangement links TRBV7-9 to TRBJ2-5; D might be TRBD1 (6 bases). Per germline, CDR1 SEHNR and CDR2 FQNEAQ (reference sequence). CDR3 length equals 14 residues. Trimming cost V 6 bases and J 9 bases, with 20 bases left between them. This CDR3 is CASSVNRDHQPQYF. Here the CDR3 DNA reads TGTGCCAGCAGTGTAAACAGGGACCATCAGCCCCAGTACTTC.

Worth noting for this clonotype: This may be a read error, as it is one base from a much larger clone. V usage is TRBV2 and J usage is TRBJ1-1, with a weak D call TRBD1 (5 bases). This CDR3 region has 16 residues. Trimming removed 3 bases from V and 6 bases from J, with 20 bases in between. Per germline, CDR1 SNHLY and CDR2 FYNNEI. The CDR3 here is CASSEISRVPNAEAFF. In DNA, the CDR3 is TGTGCCAGCAGTGAGATCTCCAGGGTACCCAACGCTGAAGCTTTCTTT.

The genes are TRBV10-1 and TRBJ1-5, with unresolved D. CDR1 is WNHNN and CDR2 is SYGVQD in the germline V gene (reference sequence). The CDR3 has 13 amino acids. V was trimmed by 0 bases and J by 3 bases, leaving 3 bases between them. The CDR3 DNA reads as TGCGCCAGCAGTGAGTCACACAATCAGCCCCAGCATTTT. Its protein product is CASSESHNQPQHF.

This clonotype was counted many times. The chain joins TRBV4-2 to TRBJ2-7, with 10 bases matching TRBD1. V shed 3 bases, J shed 3 bases, and the junction held 5 bases outside the gene matches. The CDR3 contains 15 residues. The germline gives CDR1 LGHNA, CDR2 YNFKEQ. CDR3: CASSQTGTGVYEQYF. The CDR3 nucleotides read TGTGCCAGCAGCCAGACCGGGACAGGGGTCTACGAGCAGTACTTC.

The chain links TRBV10-3 to TRBJ2-7, with 9 positions matching TRBD1. J gave up 7 bases and V 4 bases, and 8 bases lay outside the gene matches. The CDR3 loop spans 14 amino acids. The V gene's germline CDR1 is ENHRY and CDR2 SYGVKD. This CDR3 is CAISAPGTGHEQYF. The CDR3 DNA reads as TGTGCCATCAGTGCGCCCGGGACAGGGCATGAGCAGTACTTC.